The 21 T cell receptor beta chains reported below all come from one sample, sequenced in a study of neurological immune-mediated disorders. Specified time point: technical triplicate 1. A single record per CDR3 protein comes from TCRdb applying MiXCR to the 5' RACE reads. The table lists 25,000 or so distinct CDR3 sequences, over 10% of them singletons. The sequenced material came from CD4+ T cells from blood. These TCRs come from a female donor with HTLV-1-associated myelopathy (HAM/TSP).

This clonotype has ten or more counts. The chain carries TRBV20-1 and TRBJ2-1, with D perhaps TRBD1 or TRBD2 (5 bases each). The length of the CDR3 is 15 residues. Trimming shortened V by 2 bases and J by 0 bases, and 11 bases separated the two germline ends. CDR1 and CDR2 (germline): DFQATT, SNEGSKA (reference sequence). The CDR3 bases are TGCAGTGCTAGACTGGGGACCCACTCCTACAATGAGCAGTTCTTC. The encoded protein is CSARLGTHSYNEQFF.

This clonotype was counted ten times or more. The CDR3 DNA follows: TGCAGTGCTAGGGGCCAGGGTTCCTACAATGAGCAGTTCTTC. As protein: CSARGQGSYNEQFF. The rearrangement joins TRBV20-1 to TRBJ2-1; a weak D match, TRBD1 (5 bases). The germline V gene has CDR1 DFQATT and CDR2 SNEGSKA (reference sequence). The CDR3 loop spans 14 amino acids. V gave up 3 bases and J gave up 1 base, with 10 bases separating them.

This clonotype showed up many times. The V call is TRBV12-3 or TRBV12-4, the J call TRBJ2-5; D is unclear. This CDR3 has 12 residues. V was cut by 1 base and J by 14 bases, with 14 bases left in between. DNA for the CDR3: TGTGCCAGCAGTTTAGAGGCAGGTCGAAGCTACTTC. As protein: CASSLEAGRSYF.

V usage is TRBV29-1 and J usage is TRBJ2-3; D is perhaps TRBD1 or TRBD2 (5 bases each). V was shortened by 5 bases and J by 3 bases, with 15 bases between the two germline ends. Germline CDR1 SQVTM, CDR2 ANQGSEA. CDR3 size: 14 residues. The CDR3 here is CSVLAGTSTDTQYF. The DNA for the CDR3 is TGCAGCGTTCTGGCCGGGACGTCAACAGATACGCAGTATTTT.

This clonotype was picked up many times. This sequence joins TRBV5-1 and TRBJ2-7, with unresolved D. V was trimmed by 0 bases and J by 0 bases, leaving 10 bases between them. Germline CDR1 is SGHRS and CDR2 is YFSETQ. CDR3 size: 15 residues. CDR3 sequence (DNA): TGCGCCAGCAGCTTGGGTCTCCGAAGCTCCTACGAGCAGTACTTC. Its translation: CASSLGLRSSYEQYF.

This clonotype appeared many times. V usage is TRBV5-5 and J usage is TRBJ2-1; perhaps TRBD1 as D (6 bases). Between the trimmed V and J ends, which lost 0 bases and 8 bases, there was a span of 18 bases. The CDR3 is made up of 16 amino acids. Germline assignment: CDR1 SGHKS and CDR2 YYEKEE (reference sequence). The DNA for the CDR3 is TGTGCCAGCAGCTTGGAGGGGGTTCAGTTTCATGATGAGCAGTTCTTC. Residues: CASSLEGVQFHDEQFF.

This clonotype was seen ten or more times. The J gene is TRBJ1-1, the V gene TRBV18, with 12 bases lining up with TRBD1. Germline V lookup: CDR1 KGHSH, CDR2 LQKENI. V shed 3 bases, J shed 0 bases, and the junction held 2 bases outside the gene matches. The CDR3 extends over 16 amino acids. The CDR3 loop reads CASSPGQGALNTEAFF. CDR3 coding DNA: TGTGCCAGCTCACCGGGACAGGGGGCCCTGAACACTGAAGCTTTCTTT.

There are many counts of this clonotype. The CDR3 bases are TGCAGTGCTAGAGTCCCGACTAGCGGACTTTACAATGAGCAGTTCTTC. Its translation: CSARVPTSGLYNEQFF. The V call is TRBV20-1, the J call TRBJ2-1; 9 nucleotides agree with TRBD2. The V segment lost 1 base and the J segment 4 bases; nucleotides outside the gene matches: 8. This CDR3 is built from 16 residues. Per germline, CDR1 DFQATT and CDR2 SNEGSKA (reference sequence).

In its sample, this clonotype was seen many times. The rearrangement uses TRBV4-2 and TRBJ2-7, with D possibly matching TRBD1 (6 bases). The germline V and J ends were trimmed by 1 base and 3 bases, with 16 bases remaining between them. The germline V gene encodes CDR1 LGHNA and CDR2 YNFKEQ. The CDR3 sequence is 16 residues long. CDR3: CASSQGDTVLSYEQYF. The CDR3 region has the DNA TGTGCCAGCAGCCAAGGGGACACCGTCCTTAGCTACGAGCAGTACTTC.

This clonotype has just a few counts. V gene TRBV6-1 combines with J gene TRBJ1-2; D remains unclear. The CDR3 runs 13 residues. Trimming cost V 7 bases and J 4 bases, with 13 bases left between them. Germline V gene sequence: CDR1 MNHNS, CDR2 SASEGT. CDR3 amino acids: CASTSYPVYGYTF. CDR3 nucleotide sequence: TGTGCCAGCACCTCTTACCCTGTCTATGGCTACACCTTC.

The rearrangement joins TRBV7-9 to TRBJ1-1; D uncertain. Germline V gene data show CDR1 as SEHNR and CDR2 as FQNEAQ (reference sequence). The CDR3 is 15 amino acids. V was pared by 2 bases and J by 1 base, with 11 bases between. DNA for the CDR3: TGTGCCAGCAGCTTACATCAGAGTCGGAACACTGAAGCTTTCTTT. Translating gives CASSLHQSRNTEAFF.

This clonotype was counted between two and nine times. CDR3 loop: CASRGLTGGKDYNEQFF. The CDR3 region has the DNA TGTGCCAGCAGAGGCCTAACAGGGGGAAAAGACTACAATGAGCAGTTCTTC. The chain has TRBV5-4 and TRBJ2-1, with 8 bases matching TRBD1. CDR3 length: 17 amino acids. Germline values: CDR1 SGHNT, CDR2 YYREEE (reference sequence). The trim removed 5 bases at V and 3 bases at J, leaving 13 bases unmatched.

This clonotype came up many times. This sequence joins TRBV10-3 and TRBJ2-1; 10 bases map to TRBD2. This CDR3 spans 15 amino acids. CDR1 is ENHRY and CDR2 is SYGVKD in the germline V gene. Trimming at V came to 10 bases and at J to 10 bases, leaving 16 bases not matched to a gene. The CDR3 nucleotides are TGTGCCACCAGGGGATTAGCGGGAGGAGGAGGAGAGCAGTTCTTC. This gives the protein CATRGLAGGGGEQFF.

The table lists this clonotype with many counts. The genes are TRBV7-2 and TRBJ2-3; D is uncertain. CDR1 and CDR2 from the germline V gene are SGHTA and FQGNSA. V lost 5 bases to trimming and J lost 6 bases, with 9 bases between them. This CDR3 comprises 12 residues. In DNA form, the CDR3 reads TGTGCCAGCAGCGGTGACCCTGATACGCAGTATTTT. Its protein is CASSGDPDTQYF.

At least ten counts were recorded for this clonotype. The J gene is TRBJ2-3, the V gene TRBV7-2, with 12 bases matching TRBD2. The V gene's germline CDR1 is SGHTA and CDR2 FQGNSA. The CDR3 consists of 17 residues. The V and J ends lost 2 bases and 4 bases, in that order; junction bases with no gene match: 7. CDR3 sequence (DNA): TGTGCCAGCAGCTTACGGGCTAGCGGGGGGGCAGCAGATACGCAGTATTTT. Translating gives CASSLRASGGAADTQYF.

This clonotype was detected ten times or more. The rearrangement joins TRBV29-1 to TRBJ2-6; 9 positions agree with TRBD2. Germline CDR1 is SQVTM and CDR2 is ANQGSEA. Trimming cost V 4 bases and J 2 bases; bases outside gene matches: 6. This CDR3 has 16 residues. DNA for the CDR3: TGCAGCGTTGTTTCTGCGGGGGGGCCTGGGGCCAACGTCCTGACTTTC. It encodes CSVVSAGGPGANVLTF.

This clonotype was counted ten times or more. This chain links TRBV7-9 with TRBJ2-1, with D perhaps matching TRBD2 (6 bases). Trimming took 5 bases from V and 15 from J, leaving 17 bases between them. This CDR3 comprises 12 residues. CDR1 is SEHNR, CDR2 FQNEAQ, per germline (reference sequence). The CDR3 DNA reads TGTGCCAGCAGCAAACTTGCGGGATGGGTGTTCTTC. Its translation is CASSKLAGWVFF.

This clonotype was seen ten or more times. This chain uses TRBV29-1 with TRBJ2-3; 10 positions match TRBD2. This CDR3 is 15 amino acids long. V dropped 6 bases and J dropped 4; count of bases not matched to a gene: 10. Per the germline V gene, CDR1 is SQVTM and CDR2 is ANQGSEA. Here the CDR3 reads CSVALAGAPPDTQYF. The CDR3 DNA follows: TGCAGCGTAGCCCTAGCGGGGGCCCCGCCAGATACGCAGTATTTT.

This clonotype was detected ten times or more. This sequence joins TRBV20-1 and TRBJ2-7; TRBD1 is a possible D gene (6 bases). Germline values: CDR1 DFQATT, CDR2 SNEGSKA (reference sequence). The CDR3 contains 14 residues. V lost 2 bases and J 6 bases, leaving 17 bases between the germline ends. CDR3 in amino acids: CSARLVEGESEQYF. In DNA form, the CDR3 reads TGCAGTGCTAGACTTGTAGAGGGGGAAAGCGAGCAGTACTTC.

This clonotype was counted many times. J is TRBJ2-3 and V is TRBV20-1, with a weak D call TRBD2 (6 bases). Germline lookup yields CDR1 DFQATT and CDR2 SNEGSKA (reference sequence). This CDR3 is built from 14 residues. Trimming removed 0 bases at V and 1 base at J, with 8 bases between. The CDR3 bases are TGCAGTGCTAGAGATCCGGGGGGCACAGATACGCAGTATTTT. Translating it yields CSARDPGGTDTQYF.

This clonotype was counted ten times or more. The chain employs TRBV27 and TRBJ2-1, with 10 positions matching TRBD2. The germline V gene encodes CDR1 MNHEY and CDR2 SMNVEV (reference sequence). CDR3 length equals 17 residues. The V and J ends lost 6 bases and 2 bases, in that order; junction bases with no gene match: 10. CDR3 sequence reads: CASRRLAGVPTYNEQFF. CDR3 in DNA: TGTGCCAGCAGAAGGCTAGCGGGGGTCCCTACCTACAATGAGCAGTTCTTC.